This T cell receptor beta chain stems from a study of blood T cell repertoires in COVID-19. Study overall: COVID-19 samples collected from the United States, Italy and Spain covered acute and convalescent phases. Sources were T cells, B-cell-depleted T cells, or PBMCs; the material itself was cDNA or gDNA.

On this clone itself: Its ends do not fully match the called genes, so a read error is possible.

CDR3 length equals 14 residues. Germline CDR1 reads SGHTA; CDR2 reads FQGNSA. Authors' data handling: The assay estimated nucleated cells by amplifying reference gene primers. Generated by immunoSEQ multiplex PCR, the TCRdb table keeps only in-frame clones and is missing some. The V and J calls and clone size are taken from that table; D and trimming were inferred from the DNA. The sample records tens of thousands of clones, around 90% being singletons. Source material: peripheral blood. The chain recombines TRBV7-2 with TRBJ1-5; a possible D gene is TRBD1 (6 bases). This TCR was sampled from a woman older than 75 with acute or convalescent COVID-19. The CDR3 region has the DNA TGTGCCAGCACCTTAAGGGGGGGAGATCAGCCCCAGCATTTT. Protein: CASTLRGGDQPQHF.